The 18 T cell receptor beta chains in this list originate from one sample, sequenced in a study of T cell changes during pregnancy in multiple sclerosis. Some clones are missing from TCRdb's copy, which holds only in-frame ones; the method was immunoSEQ multiplex PCR. Of approximately 50,000 clones in the sample, about nine tenths were seen once. The sequenced sample was CD8+ T cells from peripheral blood mononuclear cells, obtained after pregnancy. The receptor set was obtained from a female donor with multiple sclerosis, enrolled in a pregnancy study.

The chain is built from TRBV2 and TRBJ2-7; TRBD1 matches 9 bases. CDR1 and CDR2 from the germline V gene are SNHLY and FYNNEI. The CDR3 totals 14 residues. After removal of 5 bases from V and 3 bases from J, the junction contained 5 bases not matched to a gene. CDR3 amino acids: CASSPGQGSYEQYF. In DNA, the CDR3 is TGTGCCAGCAGTCCGGGACAGGGAAGCTACGAGCAGTACTTC.

V usage is TRBV4-1 and J usage is TRBJ2-7; D gene unclear. Germline CDR1 and CDR2: MGHRA and YSYEKL. Between the trimmed V and J ends, which lost 0 bases and 2 bases, there was a span of 14 bases. This CDR3 is built from 16 residues. This CDR3 reads CASSQEFQTTTYEQYF. In DNA form, the CDR3 reads TGCGCCAGCAGCCAAGAATTCCAGACAACCACCTACGAGCAGTACTTC.

The V call is TRBV7-3, the J call TRBJ1-1; 7 bases line up with TRBD1. CDR1 and CDR2 from the germline V gene are SGHTA and FQGTGA. The CDR3 is 15 residues long. V trimming: 5 bases; J trimming: 0 bases; junction bases outside the gene matches: 6. The CDR3 spells CASSPTTGMNTEAFF. The DNA of the CDR3 is TGTGCCAGCAGCCCTACGACAGGGATGAACACTGAAGCTTTCTTT.

On this clone: Additional DNA sequences in this sample encode the identical CDR3. The J gene is TRBJ1-1, the V gene TRBV29-1, with TRBD1 as a possible D gene (6 bases). The V end was cut by 6 bases, the J end by 3 bases, with 8 bases between. CDR3 size: 11 residues. The V gene's germline CDR1 is SQVTM and CDR2 ANQGSEA. CDR3 protein: CSVDSYTEAFF. CDR3 nucleotide sequence: TGCAGCGTGGACAGCTACACTGAAGCTTTCTTT.

This chain links TRBV13 with TRBJ1-6, with no clear D. V was shortened by 1 base and J by 7 bases, with 11 bases between the two germline ends. There are 15 residues in the CDR3. The V gene's germline CDR1 is PRHDT and CDR2 FYEKMQ (reference sequence). The CDR3 reads CASSLDRGGNSPLHF. The CDR3 DNA is TGTGCCAGCAGCTTAGATCGGGGTGGGAATTCACCCCTCCACTTT.

V is TRBV27 and J is TRBJ2-2; D may be TRBD1 (6 bases). Trimming left V 8 bases short and J 3 bases short, with 37 bases between. The CDR3 runs 22 residues. Per germline, CDR1 MNHEY and CDR2 SMNVEV (reference sequence). For the CDR3, the DNA is TGTGCCAGCGCTGGCTACCCTTTTAAAACAGGGAATATACCGGGCGACACCGGGGAGCTGTTTTTT. Protein: CASAGYPFKTGNIPGDTGELFF.

J is TRBJ2-1 and V is TRBV5-6; D is uncertain. V was pared by 1 base and J by 5 bases, with 10 bases between. This CDR3 has 14 residues. Germline V lookup: CDR1 SGHDT, CDR2 YYEEEE. CDR3 sequence (DNA): TGTGCCAGCAGCTTGTGGGCCGACGACAATGAGCAGTTCTTC. This encodes CASSLWADDNEQFF.

The rearrangement links TRBV5-6 to TRBJ2-2, with 11 bases lining up with TRBD2. Looked up from germline, CDR1 is SGHDT and CDR2 is YYEEEE. CDR3 length: 16 amino acids. V trimming: 0 bases; J trimming: 6 bases; junction bases outside the gene matches: 4. The CDR3 DNA is TGTGCCAGCAGCTTGGATCTAGCGGGGGGCCCCGGGGAGCTGTTTTTT. Its translation is CASSLDLAGGPGELFF. Filled out from reference TRBV5-6 and TRBJ2-2, the complete variable domain reads DAGVTQSPTHLIKTRGQQVTLRCSPKSGHDTVSWYQQALGQGPQFIFQYYEEEERQRGNFPDRFSGHQFPNYSSELNVNALLLGDSALYLCASSLDLAGGPGELFFGEGSRLTVL.

The chain has TRBV30 and TRBJ1-6; 7 nucleotides match TRBD1. This CDR3 spans 16 amino acids. V lost 0 bases to trimming and J lost 6 bases; unmatched junction nucleotides: 8. Germline loops: CDR1 GTSNPN, CDR2 SVGIG (reference sequence). The CDR3 bases are TGTGCCTGGAGTGTGTATGGGACAGACCTTAATTCACCCCTCCACTTT. Its translation is CAWSVYGTDLNSPLHF.

CDR3 sequence (DNA): TGTGCCTGGAGTGTAGGGGCAGGGTATCAGCCCCAGCATTTT. Its protein is CAWSVGAGYQPQHF. V is TRBV30 and J is TRBJ1-5; tentative D call: TRBD1 (5 bases). The CDR3 covers 14 residues. CDR1 GTSNPN and CDR2 SVGIG come from the germline V gene (reference sequence). Trimming pared 0 bases from V and 5 bases from J, leaving 11 bases between.

This clone has only a few counts. V is TRBV5-4 and J is TRBJ1-1, with D perhaps matching TRBD1 (5 bases). Germline-derived CDR1 and CDR2 are SGHNT and YYREEE (reference sequence). Deletions cut 1 base from V and 9 bases from J, with 13 bases between. The CDR3 consists of 13 residues. The DNA for the CDR3 is TGTGCCAGCAGCTTGTTTGTGTCAGGGCAAGCTTTCTTT. It codes for CASSLFVSGQAFF.

The chain joins TRBV29-1 to TRBJ2-2, with 8 bases aligning to TRBD1. Germline lookup yields CDR1 SQVTM and CDR2 ANQGSEA. The V segment lost 7 bases and the J segment 2 bases; nucleotides outside the gene matches: 3. There are 13 residues in the CDR3. CDR3 region: CSGTGGNTGELFF. For the CDR3, the DNA is TGCAGCGGAACAGGGGGAAACACCGGGGAGCTGTTTTTT.

The chain carries TRBV10-2 and TRBJ1-5; weak D call: TRBD1 (5 bases). The CDR3 has 16 residues. From germline, CDR1 is WSHSY and CDR2 SAAADI. V was cut by 1 base and J by 3 bases, with 13 bases left in between. The DNA of the CDR3 is TGCGCCAGCAGTGAGTGGGGCCAGGGCGACAATCAGCCCCAGCATTTT. Translating it yields CASSEWGQGDNQPQHF.

CDR3 in amino acids: CASSDDREISNQPQHF. The CDR3 DNA reads as TGTGCCAGCAGTGATGACAGAGAAATTAGCAATCAGCCCCAGCATTTT. This chain connects TRBV6-1 to TRBJ1-5; weak D call: TRBD1 (5 bases). The V end was cut by 3 bases, the J end by 0 bases, with 12 bases between. The CDR3 consists of 16 residues. Germline CDR1 MNHNS, CDR2 SASEGT.

This chain connects TRBV5-6 to TRBJ1-2; D unresolved. Trimming shortened V by 0 bases and J by 10 bases, and 28 bases separated the two germline ends. The CDR3 spans 18 residues. Germline V gives CDR1 SGHDT, CDR2 YYEEEE. CDR3 bases: TGTGCCAGCAGCTTGGGTGTCGGGTTCCCCGCCGAACTGGGTGACTACACCTTC. Translating it yields CASSLGVGFPAELGDYTF.

The chain recombines TRBV27 with TRBJ1-4; D not certain. Germline assignment: CDR1 MNHEY and CDR2 SMNVEV (reference sequence). The CDR3 has 14 amino acids. Trimming shortened V by 5 bases and J by 8 bases, and 15 bases separated the two germline ends. CDR3: CASSLRGSGEKLFF. In nucleotides, the CDR3 is TGTGCCAGCAGTCTTCGGGGTTCGGGGGAAAAACTGTTTTTT.

The chain is built from TRBV27 and TRBJ2-7; 7 positions agree with TRBD1. Germline trimming cut 2 bases from V and 2 bases from J; bases unmatched to any gene: 3. This CDR3 contains 14 residues. Per the germline V gene, CDR1 is MNHEY and CDR2 is SMNVEV (reference sequence). The CDR3 DNA reads TGTGCCAGCAGTTTAGGTCAGGGGGCCTACGAGCAGTACTTC. Amino acid sequence: CASSLGQGAYEQYF.

This clone was counted once. The chain couples TRBV10-3 to TRBJ1-1; D perhaps matches TRBD1 (6 bases). V shed 3 bases and J shed 1 base, with 12 bases lying between them. The CDR3 length is 15 residues. CDR1 ENHRY and CDR2 SYGVKD come from the germline V gene. CDR3 nucleotide sequence: TGTGCCATCAGTGACGAACAGGGCCCGAACACTGAAGCTTTCTTT. It encodes CAISDEQGPNTEAFF.